This T cell receptor (beta chain) was found in a study of T cell responses to AZD1222 COVID-19 vaccine (dated by TCRdb to the early 2020s). About the study as a whole: A total of approximately 230 trial participants underwent TCR sequencing, of whom roughly 210 received two doses of AZD1222 and 26 received two doses of the MenACWY control vaccine. Trial participants were enrolled by age into 18-55, 56-69 and 70-plus year subgroups, with roughly 160, 29 and 62 TCR-sequenced participants respectively. Results and caveats for the whole study, not just this receptor: Conclusions about previously exposed vaccinees are limited, since just 5 to 7 AZD1222 recipients were seropositive for SARS-CoV-2 at baseline. After two AZD1222 doses, both the breadth and the depth of spike-specific TCRs were significantly higher than at day 0 and than in MenACWY recipients. Reportedly, almost half of the unique spike-specific TCRs recognized epitopes lying outside the regions that are mutated in the B.1.351 and B.1.1.7 variants. In the small 56-69-year group, the increase in depth fell short of significance, most likely because of low power. No day 14 peak-response samples were available, so repertoires were characterized only after the peak T cell response. Most participants were white British and females outnumbered males, and the authors suggested that clonal diversity may have been underestimated. The vaccine-associated CD4 TCRs covered the entire spike protein, and the dominant responses fell in regions 160-218 and 743-854.

According to the study, the label for this sample's time point signals: baseline before first vaccination. In the paper's terms, the treatment or condition label means: meningococcal conjugate vaccine given as trial control. Samples from vaccinated people were obtained from the UK trials COV001 and COV002, which included a single-blind randomized controlled phase 2/3 trial of AZD1222 (ChAdOx1 nCoV-19) in healthy adults. Trial participant PBMC samples were collected at day 0 and day 28 after the second dose for TCRbeta chain sequencing. The CDR3 regions of human TCRbeta chains were analyzed by immunosequencing. Per the source publication's procedure: Repertoire TCRs were checked for matches against a reference library of SARS-CoV-2-specific TCRs that had been generated using the MIRA antigen-specificity platform. Breadth meant the fraction of unique TCRs that were SARS-CoV-2-associated, whereas depth meant the fraction of total T cells that were SARS-CoV-2-associated. Each spike-specific TCR was assigned to its reactive spike region and to a CD4 or CD8 class using the MIRA data. Log10-transformed breadth and depth values were compared by one-way ANOVA with Sidak's multiple comparisons tests. TCRdb re-hosts the immuneACCESS table, in-frame sequences only. Its copies lack some clones; in the studies checked, an unresolved V gene accounts for under half of them, and the cause for the rest is not known. V, J and clone size were drawn from that table, and D and trimming were deduced from the DNA. Here the sample has about 89,000 clones; around 90% occur a single time. The biggest ten clones account for around 5.2% of the sample.

With respect to this clone: Its target antigen remains unknown. Qualities for individual bases were not recorded, and no much larger clone is one base off.

The CDR3 spans 13 residues, from the cysteine through the phenylalanine. The DNA shown is the 39-base CDR3, in frame from base 1. In the germline V gene (reference sequence), CDR1 corresponds to SEHNR and CDR2 to FQNEAQ. V and J are truncated by 5 bases and 7 bases respectively, leaving an intervening sequence of 13 bases. Sample: peripheral blood, taken on day 0 of MenACWY control vaccination. This TCR was recovered from an adult in good health. The chain links TRBV7-9 with TRBJ2-3; the D gene lacks a confident call. CDR3 loop: CASSLDSLNTQYF. Read as DNA, the sequence is TGTGCCAGCAGCCTAGACTCCCTCAATACGCAGTATTTT.